This T cell receptor beta chain was sequenced in a study of vaccination and CD4 T cells after COVID-19. The CDR3 has 17 amino acids. V lost 5 bases and J lost 1; bases outside the gene matches: 7. The germline V gene encodes CDR1 SGHTA and CDR2 FQGNSA. Using its own MiXCR run on the PCR reads, TCRdb lists one record per CDR3 protein. Of about 20,000 distinct CDR3 sequences listed, about 60% are singletons. The chain couples TRBV7-2 to TRBJ2-2; 10 bases are a match to TRBD2. This TCR was sampled from a human donor who had recovered from COVID-19. Material: CD4+ T cells from blood, obtained after SARS-CoV-2 vaccination. CDR3 nucleotides: TGTGCCAGCAGCCTATCGATAGCGGGAGGGAACACCGGGGAGCTGTTTTTT. Translating gives CASSLSIAGGNTGELFF.